This passage covers 6 T cell receptor beta chains from one sample sequenced in a study of blood T cell repertoires in COVID-19. Here immunoSEQ multiplex PCR was the method, and the copy in TCRdb shows in-frame clones only, minus some. The sample yields some 180,000 clones, 85% to 90% seen once. Sequencing was carried out using PBMCs or T cells enriched from blood (not recorded which). These receptors came from a middle-aged man who had recovered from COVID-19.

V is TRBV9 and J is TRBJ1-1, with TRBD1 matching over 8 bases. This CDR3 spans 12 amino acids. The junction had 4 bases not matched to a gene; V was cut back by 5 bases and J by 7 bases. Germline lookup yields CDR1 SGDLS and CDR2 YYNGEE. CDR3 DNA sequence: TGTGCCAGCAGGACCGGGACAGGTGAAGCTTTCTTT. This encodes CASRTGTGEAFF.

The chain is built from TRBV6-1 and TRBJ1-2; D gene uncertain. The CDR3 extends over 15 amino acids. V was shortened by 2 bases and J by 5 bases, with 15 bases between the two germline ends. The germline gives CDR1 MNHNS, CDR2 SASEGT. The CDR3 here is CASSEPRTGNYGYTF. The CDR3 DNA sequence: TGTGCCAGCAGTGAACCCCGGACCGGGAATTATGGCTACACCTTC.

The chain joins TRBV6-1 to TRBJ2-1; TRBD2 aligns across 9 bases. CDR1 is MNHNS, CDR2 SASEGT, per germline. The junction had 8 bases not matched to a gene; V was cut back by 3 bases and J by 8 bases. CDR3 length equals 15 residues. In DNA form, the CDR3 reads TGTGCCAGCAGTGAGCCGGGACTAGCCACCCATGAGCAGTTCTTC. Protein: CASSEPGLATHEQFF.

The rearrangement links TRBV6-5 to TRBJ2-7, with 7 bases that match TRBD1. The trim removed 7 bases at V and 7 bases at J, leaving 7 bases unmatched. The germline V gene encodes CDR1 MNHEY and CDR2 SVGAGI. The CDR3 sequence is 12 residues long. CDR3 amino acids: CASTTATGEQYF. The DNA for the CDR3 is TGTGCCAGCACTACAGCGACAGGGGAGCAGTACTTC.

The genes are TRBV5-1 and TRBJ2-7; 9 nucleotides agree with TRBD1. V shed 5 bases and J 6 bases; nucleotides not matched to a gene: 9. The germline V gene has CDR1 SGHRS and CDR2 YFSETQ. The CDR3 covers 14 residues. The CDR3, as DNA: TGCGCCAGCAGTCGCCCGGGACAGGGTGGCGAGCAGTACTTC. Translation gives CASSRPGQGGEQYF.

The rearrangement links TRBV27 to TRBJ1-6; possible D gene TRBD1, 5 bases. Trimming took off 6 bases at V and 6 bases at J, with 12 bases between the two ends. The CDR3 extends over 14 amino acids. Germline-derived CDR1 and CDR2 are MNHEY and SMNVEV (reference sequence). CDR3: CASRADSPNSPLHF. The CDR3 DNA reads TGTGCCAGCAGAGCTGACAGCCCTAATTCACCCCTCCACTTT.